This T cell receptor (beta chain) was sequenced in a study of cytomegalovirus exposure and HLA in healthy donors. Study conclusions and caveats: In a later analysis, at a false discovery rate of 0.05, fewer than 20,000 TCR beta sequences were associated with HLA alleles. Cytomegalovirus association was listed for roughly 160 TCR beta chains. Follow-up analysis seemed to connect common viral pathogens with several of the most significant clusters identified.

The primer mix had 60 Vbeta and 13 Jbeta primers. Sequencing was performed with immunoSEQ multiplex PCR; in TCRdb, only in-frame clones are kept and a portion is missing. This table has about 160,000 clones, approximately 80% appearing once. As for this clone: What it binds is unknown.

CDR1 is SGHRS, CDR2 YFSETQ, per germline. After removal of 0 bases from V and 8 bases from J, the junction contained 5 bases not matched to a gene. The CDR3 contains 14 residues. The source of this sequence is a young woman in good health and CMV-seronegative. This chain uses TRBV5-1 with TRBJ1-2; TRBD1 aligns across 9 bases. Sequenced sample: PBMCs. The CDR3 DNA is TGCGCCAGCAGCTTGGACAGGGGGCCTGGAGGCTACACCTTC. Protein sequence: CASSLDRGPGGYTF. The entire variable domain, with the rest obtained from reference TRBV5-1 and TRBJ1-2, is as follows: KAGVTQTPRYLIKTRGQQVTLSCSPISGHRSVSWYQQTPGQGLQFLFEYFSETQRNKGNFPGRFSGRQFSNSRSEMNVSTLELGDSALYLCASSLDRGPGGYTFGSGTRLTVV.